This T cell receptor (beta chain) comes out of a study of blood T cell repertoires in COVID-19. Turning to the study itself: The United States, Italy and Spain supplied acute and convalescent COVID-19 samples. T cells, B-cell-depleted T cells, or PBMCs supplied cDNA or gDNA.

Participants came from about two dozen US areas, aged roughly 18 to 90 years. This CDR3 comprises 14 residues. Germline values: CDR1 SGHRS, CDR2 YFSETQ. After removal of 1 base from V and 8 bases from J, the junction contained 8 bases not matched to a gene. Original analysis: Estimated nucleated cell counts came from reference gene primer amplification. Using immunoSEQ multiplex PCR, the repertoire was profiled, and TCRdb retains in-frame clones only, with some absent. That table gives V, J and clone size, and the DNA gave D and trimming. The data show roughly 290,000 clones, about nine tenths seen once.

This receptor was identified in a middle-aged woman who had recovered from COVID-19. The V and J genes are TRBV5-1 and TRBJ1-2; 7 nucleotides align to TRBD1. Material for sequencing was PBMCs or T cells enriched from blood (not recorded which). CDR3 sequence reads: CASSLNRGVQGYTF. The CDR3 region has the DNA TGCGCCAGCAGCTTGAACAGGGGAGTACAGGGCTACACCTTC.